The 30 T cell receptor beta chains below all came from one sample that was sequenced in a study of blood T cells in healthy people across ages. The authors ran a second PCR of roughly 6 to 12 cycles using a sample-barcoded 5' primer and a J-beta primer mix. TCRdb used MiXCR to reprocess the 5' RACE reads, holding one entry per CDR3 protein. This sample has about 1,500,000 distinct CDR3 sequences, with roughly 27% found just once. The material sequenced was blood. Every receptor here comes from a woman aged 25-40 years in good health.

This clonotype was observed a handful of times. V gene TRBV6-2 or TRBV6-3 combines with J gene TRBJ2-3; D might be TRBD1 or TRBD2, each matching 5 bases. V gave up 4 bases and J gave up 4 bases, with 24 bases separating them. Germline V CDR1 and CDR2: MNHEY, SVGEGT. This CDR3 is 18 amino acids long. CDR3 nucleotide sequence: TGTGCCAGCAGTTCCGCCGCCGCGGCTCCCATGGGGGCAGATACGCAGTATTTT. This encodes CASSSAAAAPMGADTQYF.

This clonotype has a handful of counts. The chain combines TRBV9 with TRBJ2-1; 10 bases are a match to TRBD2. V dropped 4 bases and J dropped 9; count of bases not matched to a gene: 10. The V gene's germline CDR1 is SGDLS and CDR2 YYNGEE. The CDR3 totals 15 residues. The CDR3 loop reads CASSYGLAGVGEQFF. The CDR3 DNA reads TGTGCCAGCAGCTACGGGCTAGCGGGAGTAGGTGAGCAGTTCTTC.

The chain has TRBV24-1 and TRBJ2-7; D may be TRBD1 or TRBD2 (5 bases each). Germline V gene lookup returns CDR1 KGHDR and CDR2 SFDVKD. This CDR3 comprises 16 residues. Trimming took 3 bases from V and 3 from J, leaving 17 bases between them. DNA of the CDR3: TGTGCCACCAGTGATCCCAAACGGGACGAAGGCTACGAGCAGTACTTC. The encoded protein is CATSDPKRDEGYEQYF.

The sample holds a few counts of this clonotype. This rearrangement joins TRBV5-1 to TRBJ2-1; 8 positions match TRBD1. The CDR3 has 15 residues. From germline, CDR1 is SGHRS and CDR2 YFSETQ. V gave up 3 bases and J gave up 8 bases; unmatched junction bases: 10. The CDR3 loop is CASSSTGGGQYEQFF. The CDR3 bases are TGCGCCAGCAGCTCTACAGGGGGTGGACAATATGAGCAGTTCTTC.

V gene TRBV12-3 or TRBV12-4 combines with J gene TRBJ1-5, with 7 bases identical to TRBD1. V lost 5 bases to trimming and J lost 5 bases; unmatched junction nucleotides: 9. This CDR3 is 15 amino acids long. The CDR3 DNA follows: TGTGCCAGCAGTCACACAGGGGATAAGGATCAGCCCCAGCATTTT. Protein sequence: CASSHTGDKDQPQHF.

The CDR3 DNA reads TGTGCCAGCAGCCTCGACGGGGCAGGGGGCTACACCTTC. It is translated as CASSLDGAGGYTF. The chain carries TRBV28 and TRBJ1-2; possible D gene TRBD1, 5 bases. The V gene's germline CDR1 is MDHEN and CDR2 SYDVKM. This CDR3 is 13 amino acids long. Trimming took 6 bases from V and 8 from J, leaving 16 bases between them.

The chain uses TRBV7-9 and TRBJ1-4; 8 nucleotides line up with TRBD1. The ends lost 8 bases at V and 5 bases at J; junction bases unmatched: 13. This CDR3 spans 16 amino acids. Germline V gene sequence: CDR1 SEHNR, CDR2 FQNEAQ (reference sequence). CDR3 nucleotide sequence: TGTGCCAGCTGGGTGGCCCCGCAGGGGGCGAATGAAAAACTGTTTTTT. It translates to CASWVAPQGANEKLFF.

This clonotype came up many times. V usage is TRBV18 and J usage is TRBJ2-4; the D call may be TRBD1 or TRBD2 (6 bases each). Trimming cost V 3 bases and J 0 bases, with 12 bases left between them. Germline CDR1 reads KGHSH; CDR2 reads LQKENI. The CDR3 covers 16 residues. In DNA form, the CDR3 reads TGTGCCAGCTCACCCTCCAGGGGACTAGCCAAAAACATTCAGTACTTC. Translation: CASSPSRGLAKNIQYF.

This clonotype appeared many times. The rearrangement joins TRBV4-3 to TRBJ2-3; D is possibly TRBD2 (7 bases). This CDR3 contains 13 residues. The V end was cut by 8 bases, the J end by 4 bases, with 13 bases between. Germline-derived CDR1 and CDR2 are LGHNA and YSLEER. The CDR3 region is CASSRGGPDTQYF. The CDR3 DNA reads as TGCGCCAGCTCCAGGGGAGGGCCAGATACGCAGTATTTT.

V usage is TRBV29-1 and J usage is TRBJ2-2; maybe TRBD2 (5 bases). CDR3 length: 14 residues. Trimming shortened V by 3 bases and J by 9 bases, and 17 bases separated the two germline ends. Germline V gene sequence: CDR1 SQVTM, CDR2 ANQGSEA. CDR3 DNA: TGCAGCGTTGAGGTAGCGCTGAGCCCTCGGGAGCTGTTTTTT. Its protein is CSVEVALSPRELFF.

The chain couples TRBV2 to TRBJ2-1; TRBD1 agrees at 10 bases. This CDR3 has 17 residues. J was trimmed by 4 bases and V by 1 base; bases with no gene match: 7. Germline CDR1 SNHLY, CDR2 FYNNEI. DNA of the CDR3: TGTGCCAGCAGTGAAGATGCCCCGGGACAGGGGTACAATGAGCAGTTCTTC. This sequence encodes CASSEDAPGQGYNEQFF.

This chain links TRBV20-1 with TRBJ2-3; D gene unclear. CDR1 is DFQATT, CDR2 SNEGSKA, per germline (reference sequence). Trimming removed 0 bases from V and 0 bases from J, with 13 bases in between. The CDR3 length is 16 residues. The CDR3 DNA reads as TGCAGTGCTAGAGATGGCGGCTCCCCTAGCACAGATACGCAGTATTTT. Protein product: CSARDGGSPSTDTQYF.

The chain employs TRBV5-4 and TRBJ1-5; the D gene is possibly TRBD1 (6 bases). Germline CDR1 and CDR2: SGHNT and YYREEE (reference sequence). V dropped 0 bases and J dropped 2 bases, with 21 bases sitting between them. This CDR3 spans 19 amino acids. This CDR3 reads CASSLALRDMINGNQPQHF. The CDR3 DNA is TGTGCCAGCAGCTTGGCCTTGCGGGACATGATAAACGGCAATCAGCCCCAGCATTTT. Supplemented by reference TRBV5-4 and TRBJ1-5, the full variable domain reads ETGVTQSPTHLIKTRGQQVTLRCSSQSGHNTVSWYQQALGQGPQFIFQYYREEENGRGNFPPRFSGLQFPNYSSELNVNALELDDSALYLCASSLALRDMINGNQPQHFGDGTRLSIL.

This clonotype has just a few counts. The V call is TRBV5-1, the J call TRBJ2-3, with 9 bases matching TRBD1. J gave up 3 bases and V 2 bases, and 7 bases lay outside the gene matches. The CDR3 consists of 16 residues. Germline V gene lookup returns CDR1 SGHRS and CDR2 YFSETQ. The CDR3 nucleotides are TGCGCCAGCAGCTTCGCCGGACAGGGGAATACAGATACGCAGTATTTT. As protein: CASSFAGQGNTDTQYF.

This clonotype appeared many times. J is TRBJ2-5 and V is TRBV6-6, with 11 bases that match TRBD2. V was clipped by 6 bases and J by 3 bases; unmatched bases: 3. The length of the CDR3 is 14 residues. The V gene's germline CDR1 is MNHNY and CDR2 SVGAGI (reference sequence). CDR3 in amino acids: CASSGTSGEETQYF. The CDR3 nucleotides are TGTGCCAGCAGCGGGACTAGCGGTGAAGAGACCCAGTACTTC.

This clonotype was seen more than once but under ten times. The chain carries TRBV6-6 and TRBJ1-5, with D unresolved. V was shortened by 7 bases and J by 0 bases, with 13 bases between the two germline ends. The CDR3 is made up of 15 amino acids. In germline, CDR1 is MNHNY, CDR2 SVGAGI (reference sequence). The CDR3 DNA reads as TGTGCCAGCAACCCGGACGGCCATAGCAATCAGCCCCAGCATTTT. This gives the protein CASNPDGHSNQPQHF.

This clonotype was seen only a few times. The chain uses TRBV30 and TRBJ2-6; D is undetermined. The CDR3 extends over 14 amino acids. V was trimmed by 7 bases and J by 4 bases, leaving 14 bases between them. Per germline, CDR1 GTSNPN and CDR2 SVGIG (reference sequence). The CDR3 reads CASYRGVGANVLTF. Here the CDR3 DNA reads TGTGCCTCATACCGCGGCGTAGGGGCCAACGTCCTGACTTTC.

V gene TRBV12-3 or TRBV12-4 combines with J gene TRBJ2-3; D may be TRBD1 (6 bases). Trimming left V 5 bases short and J 4 bases short, with 19 bases between. The CDR3 totals 16 residues. This CDR3 is CASSHPGTHYPDTQYF. CDR3 in DNA: TGTGCCAGCAGTCACCCCGGGACACATTATCCAGATACGCAGTATTTT.

The chain uses TRBV9 and TRBJ2-1; D is possibly TRBD1 (5 bases). V shed 2 bases and J shed 6 bases, with 18 bases lying between them. Germline CDR1 reads SGDLS; CDR2 reads YYNGEE. The length of the CDR3 is 16 residues. CDR3 sequence reads: CASSVQGQGQSNEQFF. The CDR3 DNA sequence: TGTGCCAGCAGCGTTCAGGGTCAAGGGCAATCCAATGAGCAGTTCTTC.

Ten or more counts support this clonotype. This chain uses TRBV5-6 with TRBJ2-7; the D gene is possibly TRBD1 (5 bases). Trimming removed 2 bases from V and 2 bases from J, with 14 bases in between. Germline V gene sequence: CDR1 SGHDT, CDR2 YYEEEE. This CDR3 spans 15 amino acids. The CDR3: CASSFKAGRAYEQYF. CDR3 DNA: TGTGCCAGCAGCTTTAAAGCTGGCAGGGCCTACGAGCAGTACTTC.

The J gene is TRBJ2-5, the V gene TRBV29-1; D is ambiguous. The CDR3 is 10 amino acids. V dropped 4 bases and J dropped 7 bases, with 7 bases sitting between them. Germline CDR1 reads SQVTM; CDR2 reads ANQGSEA. The chain's CDR3 is CSVARGTQYF. In DNA, the CDR3 is TGCAGCGTTGCCCGTGGGACCCAGTACTTC.

This rearrangement joins TRBV7-2 to TRBJ1-2, with TRBD1 identical over 7 bases. From germline, CDR1 is SGHTA and CDR2 FQGNSA. CDR3 length: 15 amino acids. With V trimmed by 5 bases and J by 7 bases, 13 bases remained unmatched. The CDR3 loop is CASSMPETGAAGYTF. In nucleotides, the CDR3 is TGTGCCAGCAGCATGCCGGAAACAGGGGCGGCTGGCTACACCTTC. Full variable domain (outside the CDR3, taken from reference TRBV7-2 and TRBJ1-2): GAGVSQSPSNKVTEKGKDVELRCDPISGHTALYWYRQSLGQGLEFLIYFQGNSAPDKSGLPSDRFSAERTGGSVSTLTIQRTQQEDSAVYLCASSMPETGAAGYTFGSGTRLTVV.

This clonotype was seen more than once but under ten times. The chain's CDR3 is CSVVTGSWETQYF. CDR3 in DNA: TGCAGCGTTGTAACAGGGTCCTGGGAGACCCAGTACTTC. The rearrangement joins TRBV29-1 to TRBJ2-5, with a possible D match to TRBD1 (6 bases). The germline V gene has CDR1 SQVTM and CDR2 ANQGSEA. The germline V and J ends were trimmed by 4 bases and 5 bases, with 14 bases remaining between them. The CDR3 totals 13 residues.

This chain connects TRBV6-6 to TRBJ1-1, with unresolved D. V was pared by 3 bases and J by 8 bases, with 25 bases between. Germline CDR1 and CDR2: MNHNY and SVGAGI (reference sequence). The CDR3 extends over 17 amino acids. CDR3 sequence (DNA): TGTGCCAGCAGTTATCAGCGAGCCGTGGGAGGGCGGACGGAAGCTTTCTTT. It specifies CASSYQRAVGGRTEAFF.

This clonotype has more than one count but fewer than ten. The rearrangement joins TRBV4-3 to TRBJ2-3; 7 bases match TRBD2. CDR3 length: 16 amino acids. The junction had 6 bases not matched to a gene; V was cut back by 0 bases and J by 3 bases. Germline lookup yields CDR1 LGHNA and CDR2 YSLEER. This chain's CDR3 is CASSQERLAETDTQYF. The CDR3 coding sequence is TGCGCCAGCAGCCAAGAACGGCTAGCGGAAACAGATACGCAGTATTTT.

A word on this clonotype: A read error is possible here, since a much larger clone lies one base away. The chain carries TRBV27 and TRBJ2-7; D is unclear. CDR3 length: 16 residues. Trimming pared 0 bases from V and 2 bases from J, leaving 14 bases between. Germline-derived CDR1 and CDR2 are MNHEY and SMNVEV (reference sequence). Here the CDR3 reads CASSLSVRYTAYEQYF. Here the CDR3 DNA reads TGTGCCAGCAGTTTATCAGTCAGATACACTGCCTACGAGCAGTACTTC.

There are a few counts of this clonotype. The chain combines TRBV2 with TRBJ2-7; no definite D call. The CDR3 has 13 amino acids. V lost 3 bases to trimming and J lost 7 bases, with 13 bases between them. Germline loops: CDR1 SNHLY, CDR2 FYNNEI. For the CDR3, the DNA is TGTGCCAGCAGTGAGCCTTACTCGAGGGAGCAGTACTTC. Translating gives CASSEPYSREQYF.

In its sample, this clonotype was seen many times. The rearrangement uses TRBV6-5 and TRBJ1-2, with D tentatively TRBD1 (6 bases). CDR3 length equals 15 residues. In germline, CDR1 is MNHEY, CDR2 SVGAGI. V lost 5 bases and J lost 4, with 17 bases in between. The CDR3 coding sequence is TGTGCCAGCAGTGCAACAGGGATAGGTGGCTATGGCTACACCTTC. It yields the protein CASSATGIGGYGYTF.

V gene TRBV2 combines with J gene TRBJ1-1, with TRBD1 identical over 9 bases. CDR3 length: 15 amino acids. Looked up from germline, CDR1 is SNHLY and CDR2 is FYNNEI. J lost 1 base, V lost 2 bases, and 2 bases had no gene match. CDR3 loop: CASSEMGQGNTEAFF. In nucleotides, the CDR3 is TGTGCCAGCAGTGAAATGGGACAGGGGAACACTGAAGCTTTCTTT.

Comment on this clonotype: One base away lies a much larger clone, so this may be a sequencing read error. V usage is TRBV6-1 and J usage is TRBJ1-2; D not certain. Per the germline V gene, CDR1 is MNHNS and CDR2 is SASEGT. CDR3 length: 12 residues. The CDR3 is CTSSGSLYGYTF. As DNA, the CDR3 is TGTACCAGCAGTGGGTCCCTCTATGGCTACACCTTC.